The following is a T cell receptor (beta chain) sequence with its context. No cognate antigen has been identified for it. No base quality values were provided; no much bigger clone lies one nucleotide off. This sample is part of a study of the immune and genomic landscape of osteosarcoma (dated by TCRdb to 2019 to 2021). In terms of the full investigation: The overall cohort comprised under 55 pediatric and adult patients with high-grade osteosarcoma, with a median age at diagnosis of approximately 25 years (range about 5-90). In the overall cohort, around three fifths of patients were male, and around 80% had localized disease at diagnosis. Poor-risk disease was overrepresented in the cohort, as 73% of patients had an unfavorable pathologic response to standard therapy and around 67% were deceased. To define immunogenic potential, the study profiled osteosarcoma specimens using whole genome, RNA and T-cell receptor sequencing along with immunohistochemistry and reverse phase protein arrays. Three patients contributed a couple of samples from the same tumor site. The goal of the study was to explain why immune checkpoint inhibitors have shown limited clinical activity in osteosarcoma. TCR sequencing results were integrated with transcriptome, protein array and immunostaining data to characterize the osteosarcoma immunogenomic landscape.

The ImmunoSEQ Assay (Adaptive Biotechnologies) was used to immunosequence the CDR3 regions of the TCR beta chain. Concerning the study's data processing: The ImmunoSEQ Analyzer platform was used to export TCRB rearrangements, read counts, read proportions and gene usage. T-cell clonality was calculated from productive rearrangements as 1 minus Pielou's evenness. In the clonal space homeostasis analysis, clonotypes were binned as rare, small, medium, large or hyperexpanded (0.01 to 1 of the repertoire). TCR productive clonality was compared across immune clusters C1, C2 and C3 using the Wilcoxon rank sum test. In its TCRdb copy, this immuneACCESS table keeps in-frame sequences only and misses some clones. Where compared with another copy, unresolved V genes explain less than half of these, and the others have no known cause. V and J calls and clone size are given by that table; D and trimming were obtained from the DNA. In all, the sample holds some 1,700 clones, and 55% to 75% of those were seen once. The ten top clones hold around 20% of the sample.

Overall study outcomes, separate from this receptor: In five cases, a single hyperexpanded clone dominated the repertoire, and each of these five cases had fewer than 100 T-cell clonotypes. Alongside the frozen tumor specimens, matched blood was collected from only a couple of patients. Sample size was not determined by any statistical method, because osteosarcoma is rare and every possible sample was collected. The clonality benchmarks were taken from external normal skin and healthy peripheral blood data instead of from matched normal tissue. Higher TCR productive clonality was observed in the immune-hot C3 cluster than in the cold C1 cluster, although TCR productive clonality remained low overall. Overall, productive TCR clonality was low, with an average of 0.09 and a maximum of 0.3, which suggests limited T-cell clonal expansion.

Relative to germline, V is 3 bases shorter and J is 4 bases shorter, with 13 bases between their ends. The CDR1 and CDR2 encoded by the germline V gene are SGHTA and FQGNSA. The CDR3 spans 14 residues, from the cysteine through the phenylalanine. Only CDR3 DNA remains: 42 bases, in frame from the first base. Post-treatment primary, local recurrence and metastasis tumors from poor-prognosis patients were used as specimens. This receptor chain uses TRBV7-2 and TRBJ2-7, with no confident D gene call. The source material was primary tumor tissue from the T10 vertebra. The cell subset or site label for this specimen denotes: resected primary osteosarcoma tumor. This TCR came from a man aged 18 to 29 with osteosarcoma. The age is the age at diagnosis. The nucleotide sequence is given as TGTGCCAGCAGCTTTTTAGGGCAATCTTACGAGCAGTACTTC. This codes for CASSFLGQSYEQYF.